The 9 T cell receptor beta chains in this list originate from one sample, sequenced in a study of blood T cell repertoires in COVID-19. Repertoires were generated with immunoSEQ multiplex PCR, while TCRdb's copy carries only in-frame clones and drops some. The repertoire holds 350,000 to 400,000 clones, with roughly 90% as singletons. Sequencing was carried out using peripheral blood. All receptors derive from a woman aged 25 to 39 with COVID-19, enrolled during active disease.

The V call is TRBV2, the J call TRBJ1-2; D gene ambiguous. V was pared by 7 bases and J by 1 base, with 7 bases between. Germline V lookup: CDR1 SNHLY, CDR2 FYNNEI. The CDR3 totals 12 residues. The CDR3 sequence: CASTEFNYGYTF. The CDR3 nucleotides read TGTGCCAGCACCGAGTTTAACTATGGCTACACCTTC.

The V and J genes are TRBV28 and TRBJ2-1; 10 nucleotides align to TRBD2. CDR3 length: 17 residues. The germline gives CDR1 MDHEN, CDR2 SYDVKM. The V and J ends lost 5 bases and 3 bases, in that order; junction bases with no gene match: 10. This CDR3 reads CASSRQLAGIHYNEQFF. The CDR3 DNA is TGTGCCAGCAGTCGTCAACTAGCGGGGATACACTACAATGAGCAGTTCTTC.

This clone was detected a few times. The rearrangement links TRBV6-2 or TRBV6-3 to TRBJ1-6; 9 bases are shared with TRBD1. This CDR3 comprises 16 residues. CDR1 is MNHEY, CDR2 SVGEGT, per germline. The ends lost 2 bases at V and 7 bases at J; junction bases unmatched: 6. Here the CDR3 reads CASSYRRTGDNSPLHF. In nucleotides, the CDR3 is TGTGCCAGCAGTTACCGACGGACAGGGGACAATTCACCCCTCCACTTT.

CDR3 nucleotide sequence: TGTGCCAGCAGTTTAACGGGACTAGCGGTATACAATGAGCAGTTCTTC. Translating gives CASSLTGLAVYNEQFF. This sequence joins TRBV28 and TRBJ2-1; 11 positions agree with TRBD2. The CDR3 totals 16 residues. CDR1 and CDR2 (germline): MDHEN, SYDVKM. V was clipped by 2 bases and J by 4 bases; unmatched bases: 4.

V usage is TRBV29-1 and J usage is TRBJ2-7, with 9 positions matching TRBD1. The CDR3 runs 16 residues. Trimming removed 5 bases from V and 2 bases from J; junction bases left unmatched: 13. The germline V gene has CDR1 SQVTM and CDR2 ANQGSEA. The CDR3 loop reads CSVLIPGQGWPYEQYF. As DNA, the CDR3 is TGCAGCGTTTTAATTCCGGGACAGGGCTGGCCCTACGAGCAGTACTTC.

This clone was seen just once. The rearrangement joins TRBV20-1 to TRBJ2-7; unclear D gene. Trimming removed 7 bases from V and 0 bases from J, with 7 bases in between. CDR3 size: 11 residues. Germline V gives CDR1 DFQATT, CDR2 SNEGSKA (reference sequence). The CDR3 coding sequence is TGCAGTGGGCGGCACTCCTACGAGCAGTACGTC. This sequence encodes CSGRHSYEQYV.

V gene TRBV11-2 combines with J gene TRBJ2-7, with unresolved D. CDR3 length: 14 residues. CDR1 SGHAT and CDR2 FQNNGV come from the germline V gene. V was clipped by 0 bases and J by 0 bases, with 6 bases between them. CDR3 in DNA: TGTGCCAGCAGCTTAGAATCAGTCTCCTACGAGCAGTACTTC. Translated: CASSLESVSYEQYF. The full variable domain, rest sourced from reference TRBV11-2 and TRBJ2-7, is EAGVAQSPRYKIIEKRQSVAFWCNPISGHATLYWYQQILGQGPKLLIQFQNNGVVDDSQLPKDRFSAERLKGVDSTLKIQPAKLEDSAVYLCASSLESVSYEQYFGPGTRLTVT.

The V and J genes are TRBV5-1 and TRBJ2-7; 8 bases line up with TRBD2. Looked up from germline, CDR1 is SGHRS and CDR2 is YFSETQ. This CDR3 contains 14 residues. The V and J ends lost 4 bases and 5 bases, in that order; junction bases with no gene match: 8. CDR3 protein: CASSPRRGVHEQYF. The CDR3 nucleotides read TGCGCCAGCAGCCCCAGGCGGGGGGTACACGAGCAGTACTTC.

This chain links TRBV4-1 with TRBJ2-1; 11 positions agree with TRBD2. The V gene's germline CDR1 is MGHRA and CDR2 YSYEKL. The CDR3 runs to 17 residues. Trimming took 1 base from V and 4 from J; bases not matched to a gene: 6. This chain's CDR3 is CASSQGLAGPAYNEQFF. The CDR3 coding sequence is TGCGCCAGCAGCCAAGGACTAGCGGGGCCCGCTTACAATGAGCAGTTCTTC.